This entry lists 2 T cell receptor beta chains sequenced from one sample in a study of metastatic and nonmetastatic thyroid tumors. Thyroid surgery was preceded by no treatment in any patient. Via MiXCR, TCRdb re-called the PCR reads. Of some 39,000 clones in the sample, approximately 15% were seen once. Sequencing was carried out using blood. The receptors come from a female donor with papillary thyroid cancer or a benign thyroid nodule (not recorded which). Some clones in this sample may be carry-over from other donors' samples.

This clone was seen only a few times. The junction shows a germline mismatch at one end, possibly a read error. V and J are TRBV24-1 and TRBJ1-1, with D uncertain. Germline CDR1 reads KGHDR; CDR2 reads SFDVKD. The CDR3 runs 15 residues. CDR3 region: CVTSDPDHGVTEAFF. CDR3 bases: TGTGTCACCAGTGATCCTGACCATGGGGTCACTGAAGCTTTCTTT.

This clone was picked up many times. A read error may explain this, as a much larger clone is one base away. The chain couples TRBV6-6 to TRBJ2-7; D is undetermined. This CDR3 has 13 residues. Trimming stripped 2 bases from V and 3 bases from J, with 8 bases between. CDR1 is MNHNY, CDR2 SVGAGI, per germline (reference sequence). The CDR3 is CASSYGGNYEQYF. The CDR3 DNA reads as TGTGCCAGCAGTTACGGTGGCAACTACGAGCAGTACTTC.